This T cell receptor beta chain was sequenced for a study of regulatory T cells in long-lasting Graves disease. Regarding time point: newly diagnosed GD, antithyroid drugs for less than 3 months. The TCR library was made from RNA extracted from PBMCs. Libraries of TCR beta came from iRepertoire HTBI primers plus Arm-PCR of CDR3 regions. A single record per CDR3 protein comes from TCRdb applying MiXCR to the multiplex PCR reads. This table has 450,000 to 600,000 distinct CDR3 sequences, roughly 17% appearing once. CDR1 is KGHSH, CDR2 LQKENI, per germline. This CDR3 comprises 16 residues. V lost 0 bases and J lost 6; bases outside the gene matches: 10. These data were likewise used in another study, on T cells in Graves' hyperthyroidism and ophthalmopathy.

The gene calls are TRBV18 and TRBJ2-7; 8 bases are a match to TRBD1. The receptor was derived from a man aged 40-49 years with Graves disease. The sample consisted of peripheral blood mononuclear cells (PBMCs), taken at new diagnosis, from a patient treated with antithyroid drugs. CDR3 region: CASSPPFGTGSAEQYF. CDR3 nucleotides: TGTGCCAGCTCACCACCTTTCGGGACAGGATCCGCCGAGCAGTACTTC.